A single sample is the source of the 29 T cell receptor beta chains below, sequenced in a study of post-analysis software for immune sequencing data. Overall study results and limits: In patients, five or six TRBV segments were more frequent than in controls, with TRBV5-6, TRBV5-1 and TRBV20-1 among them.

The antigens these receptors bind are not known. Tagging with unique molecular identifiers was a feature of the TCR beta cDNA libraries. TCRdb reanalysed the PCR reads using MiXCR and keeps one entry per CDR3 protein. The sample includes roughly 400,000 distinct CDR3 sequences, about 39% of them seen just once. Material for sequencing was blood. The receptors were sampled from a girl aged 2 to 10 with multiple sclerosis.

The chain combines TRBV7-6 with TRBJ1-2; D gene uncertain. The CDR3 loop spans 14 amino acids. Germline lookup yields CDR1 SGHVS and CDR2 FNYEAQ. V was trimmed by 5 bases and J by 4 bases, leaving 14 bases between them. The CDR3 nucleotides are TGTGCCAGCAGCCCCTCCGGGAGGCCCTATGGCTACACCTTC. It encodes CASSPSGRPYGYTF.

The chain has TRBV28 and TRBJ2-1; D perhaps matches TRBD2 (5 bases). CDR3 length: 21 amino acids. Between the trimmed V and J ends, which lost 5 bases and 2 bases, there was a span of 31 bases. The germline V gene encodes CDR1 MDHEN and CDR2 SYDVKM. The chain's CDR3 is CASSPLARGIGEGVTYNEQFF. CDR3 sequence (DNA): TGTGCCAGCAGTCCCCTGGCTCGAGGTATAGGCGAGGGAGTAACCTACAATGAGCAGTTCTTC.

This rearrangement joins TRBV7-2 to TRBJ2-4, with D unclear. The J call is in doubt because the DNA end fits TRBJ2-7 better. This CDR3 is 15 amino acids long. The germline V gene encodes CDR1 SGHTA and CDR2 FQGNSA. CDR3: CASSPSSASRLEQYF. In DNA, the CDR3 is TGTGCCAGCAGCCCCAGCAGTGCCTCCCGGCTCGAGCAGTACTTC.

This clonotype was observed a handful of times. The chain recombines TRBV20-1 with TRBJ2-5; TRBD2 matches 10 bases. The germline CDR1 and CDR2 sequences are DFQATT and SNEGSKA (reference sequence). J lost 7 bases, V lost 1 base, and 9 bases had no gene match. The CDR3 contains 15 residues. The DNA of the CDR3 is TGCAGTGCTAGAGTTGGTAGCGGGGGGAGAGGGACCCAGTACTTC. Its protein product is CSARVGSGGRGTQYF.

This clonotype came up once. The CDR3 DNA follows: TGCAGTGCTAGACCGTCCCAGGCGCCGCACAATGAGCAGTACTTC. It codes for CSARPSQAPHNEQYF. This chain connects TRBV20-1 to TRBJ2-5; D call uncertain. The CDR3 has 15 residues. Per the germline V gene, CDR1 is DFQATT and CDR2 is SNEGSKA (reference sequence). Trimming took off 2 bases at V and 11 bases at J, with 24 bases between the two ends.

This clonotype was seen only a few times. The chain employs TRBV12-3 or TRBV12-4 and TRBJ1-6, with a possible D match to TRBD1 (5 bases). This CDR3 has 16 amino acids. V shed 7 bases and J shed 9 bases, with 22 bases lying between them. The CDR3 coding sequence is TGTGCCAGCACCTCCCGGGGCGCACCAAGGGTTTCACCCCTCCACTTT. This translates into CASTSRGAPRVSPLHF.

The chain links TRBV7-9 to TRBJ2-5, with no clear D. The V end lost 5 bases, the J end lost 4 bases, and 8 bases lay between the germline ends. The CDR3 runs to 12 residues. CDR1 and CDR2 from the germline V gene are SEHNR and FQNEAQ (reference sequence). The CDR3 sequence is CASSTLGETQYF. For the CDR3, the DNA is TGTGCCAGCAGCACCCTGGGAGAGACCCAGTACTTC.

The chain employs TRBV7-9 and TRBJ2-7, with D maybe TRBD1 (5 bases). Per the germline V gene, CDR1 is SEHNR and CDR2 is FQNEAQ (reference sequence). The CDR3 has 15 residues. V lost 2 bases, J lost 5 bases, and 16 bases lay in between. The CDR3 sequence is CASSLYRSGPHEQYF. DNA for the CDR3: TGTGCCAGCAGCTTATACAGGTCAGGCCCCCACGAGCAGTACTTC.

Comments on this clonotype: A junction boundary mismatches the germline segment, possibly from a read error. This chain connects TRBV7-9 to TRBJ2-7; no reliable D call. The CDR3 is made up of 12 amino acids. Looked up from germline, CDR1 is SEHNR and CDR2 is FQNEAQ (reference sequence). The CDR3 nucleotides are TGTGCCGGCAGCTTAATCCGCTACGAGCAGTACTTC. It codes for CAGSLIRYEQYF.

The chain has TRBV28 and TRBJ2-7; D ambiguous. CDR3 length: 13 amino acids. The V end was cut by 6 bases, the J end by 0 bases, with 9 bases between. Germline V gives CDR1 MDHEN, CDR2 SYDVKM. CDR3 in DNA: TGTGCCAGCAGGAGCCCTAGCTCCTACGAGCAGTACTTC. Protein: CASRSPSSYEQYF. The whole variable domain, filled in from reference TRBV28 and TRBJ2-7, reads DVKVTQSSRYLVKRTGEKVFLECVQDMDHENMFWYRQDPGLGLRLIYFSYDVKMKEKGDIPEGYSVSREKKERFSLILESASTNQTSMYLCASRSPSSYEQYFGPGTRLTVT.

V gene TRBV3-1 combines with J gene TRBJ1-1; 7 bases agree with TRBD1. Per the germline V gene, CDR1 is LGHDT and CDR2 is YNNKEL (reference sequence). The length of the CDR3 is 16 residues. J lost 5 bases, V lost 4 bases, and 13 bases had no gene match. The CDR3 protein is CASSPSGQILYTEAFF. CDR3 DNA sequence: TGTGCCAGCAGCCCCTCGGGACAGATACTGTATACTGAAGCTTTCTTT.

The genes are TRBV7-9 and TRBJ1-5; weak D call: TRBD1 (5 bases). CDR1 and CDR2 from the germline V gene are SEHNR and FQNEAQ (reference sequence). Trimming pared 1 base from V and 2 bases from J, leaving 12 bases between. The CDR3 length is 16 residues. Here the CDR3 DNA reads TGTGCCAGCAGCTTAGGCAGGACACCGGGCAATCAGCCCCAGCATTTT. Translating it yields CASSLGRTPGNQPQHF. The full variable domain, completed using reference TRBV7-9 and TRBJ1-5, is DTGVSQNPRHKITKRGQNVTFRCDPISEHNRLYWYRQTLGQGPEFLTYFQNEAQLEKSRLLSDRFSAERPKGSFSTLEIQRTEQGDSAMYLCASSLGRTPGNQPQHFGDGTRLSIL.

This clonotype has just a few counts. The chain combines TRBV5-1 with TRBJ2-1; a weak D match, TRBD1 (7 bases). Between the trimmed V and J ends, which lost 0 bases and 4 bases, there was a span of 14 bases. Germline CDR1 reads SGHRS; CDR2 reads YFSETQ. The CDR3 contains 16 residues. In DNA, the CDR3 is TGCGCCAGCAGCTTGGGGAGGGGGCTACCTTACAATGAGCAGTTCTTC. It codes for CASSLGRGLPYNEQFF.

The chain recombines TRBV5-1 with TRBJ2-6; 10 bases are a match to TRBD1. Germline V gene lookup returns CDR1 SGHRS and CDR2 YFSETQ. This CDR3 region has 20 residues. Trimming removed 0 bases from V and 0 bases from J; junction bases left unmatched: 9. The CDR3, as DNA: TGCGCCAGCAGCTTGGCTTTTCCGGGACAGGGGCTCTCTGGGGCCAACGTCCTGACTTTC. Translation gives CASSLAFPGQGLSGANVLTF.

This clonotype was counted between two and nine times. CDR3 sequence: CASSSDRAKQYF. The CDR3 nucleotides read TGTGCCAGCAGTTCGGACAGGGCGAAACAGTACTTC. The genes are TRBV28 and TRBJ2-7; 8 bases are a match to TRBD1. V lost 4 bases to trimming and J lost 10 bases; unmatched junction nucleotides: 6. The V gene's germline CDR1 is MDHEN and CDR2 SYDVKM. This CDR3 has 12 residues.

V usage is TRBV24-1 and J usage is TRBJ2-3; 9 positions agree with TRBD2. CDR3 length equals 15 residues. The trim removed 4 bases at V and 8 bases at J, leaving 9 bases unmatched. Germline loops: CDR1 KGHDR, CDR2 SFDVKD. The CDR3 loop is CATSEYSGSGRTQYF. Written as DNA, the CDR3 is TGTGCCACCAGTGAATATAGCGGGAGTGGGCGTACGCAGTATTTT.

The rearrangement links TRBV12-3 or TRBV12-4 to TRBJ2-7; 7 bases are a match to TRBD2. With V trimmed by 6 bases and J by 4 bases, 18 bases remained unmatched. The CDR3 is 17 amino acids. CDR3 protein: CASSKPLWEGTGYEQYF. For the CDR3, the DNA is TGTGCCAGCAGCAAACCCTTGTGGGAGGGGACCGGTTACGAGCAGTACTTC.

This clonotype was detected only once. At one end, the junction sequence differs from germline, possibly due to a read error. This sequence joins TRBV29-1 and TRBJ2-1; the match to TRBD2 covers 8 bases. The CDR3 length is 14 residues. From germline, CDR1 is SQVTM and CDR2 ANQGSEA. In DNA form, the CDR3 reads TGCAGTCTTAAAGCGGGGGACTACAACAATGAGCAGTTCTTT. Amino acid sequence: CSLKAGDYNNEQFF.

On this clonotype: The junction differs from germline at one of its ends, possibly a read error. This CDR3 reads CASGDGSYERYF. The CDR3 nucleotides read TGTGCCAGCGGCGACGGATCCTACGAGCGGTACTTC. V gene TRBV6-6 combines with J gene TRBJ2-7; no reliable D call. CDR3 length equals 12 residues. CDR1 is MNHNY and CDR2 is SVGAGI in the germline V gene (reference sequence).

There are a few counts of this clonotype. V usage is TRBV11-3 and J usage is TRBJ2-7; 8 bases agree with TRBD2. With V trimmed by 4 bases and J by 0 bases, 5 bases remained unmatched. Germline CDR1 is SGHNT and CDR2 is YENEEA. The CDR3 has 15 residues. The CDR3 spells CASSSQSGSSYEQYF. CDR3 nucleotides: TGTGCCAGCAGCTCGCAGAGCGGGAGCTCCTACGAGCAGTACTTC. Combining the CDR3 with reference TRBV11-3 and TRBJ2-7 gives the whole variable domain EAGVVQSPRYKIIEKKQPVAFWCNPISGHNTLYWYLQNLGQGPELLIRYENEEAVDDSQLPKDRFSAERLKGVDSTLKIQPAELGDSAVYLCASSSQSGSSYEQYFGPGTRLTVT.

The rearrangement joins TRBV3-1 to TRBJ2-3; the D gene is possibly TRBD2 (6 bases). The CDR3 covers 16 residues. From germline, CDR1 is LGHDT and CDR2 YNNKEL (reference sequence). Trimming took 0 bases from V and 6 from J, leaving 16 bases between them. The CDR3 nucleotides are TGTGCCAGCAGCCAAGAGATGGCTAGCGTCGGGGATACGCAGTATTTT. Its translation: CASSQEMASVGDTQYF.

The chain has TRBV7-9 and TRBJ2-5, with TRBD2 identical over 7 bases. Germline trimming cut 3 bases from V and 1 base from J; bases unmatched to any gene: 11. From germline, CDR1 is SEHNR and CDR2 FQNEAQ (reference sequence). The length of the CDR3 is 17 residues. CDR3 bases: TGTGCCAGCAGCTTGGAGCCCCGGACTAGACCCCAAGAGACCCAGTACTTC. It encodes CASSLEPRTRPQETQYF.

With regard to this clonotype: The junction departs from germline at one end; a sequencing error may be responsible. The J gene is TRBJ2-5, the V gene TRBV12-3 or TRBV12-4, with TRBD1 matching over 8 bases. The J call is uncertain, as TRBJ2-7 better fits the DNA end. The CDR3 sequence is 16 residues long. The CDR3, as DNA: TGTACCAGCAGTTTTACCATTGGACAGGGACACTACGAGCAGTACTTC. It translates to CTSSFTIGQGHYEQYF.

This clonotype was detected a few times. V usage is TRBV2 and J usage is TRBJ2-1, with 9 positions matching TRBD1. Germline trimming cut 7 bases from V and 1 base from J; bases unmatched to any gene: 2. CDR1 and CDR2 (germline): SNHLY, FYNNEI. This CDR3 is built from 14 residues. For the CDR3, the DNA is TGTGCCAGCAACGGACAGGGGTCCTACAATGAGCAGTTCTTC. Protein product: CASNGQGSYNEQFF.

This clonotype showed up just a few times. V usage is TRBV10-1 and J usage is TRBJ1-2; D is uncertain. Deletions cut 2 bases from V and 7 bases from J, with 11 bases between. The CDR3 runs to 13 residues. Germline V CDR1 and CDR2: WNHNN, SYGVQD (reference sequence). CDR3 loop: CASSETWKGGYTF. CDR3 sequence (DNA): TGCGCCAGCAGTGAGACCTGGAAGGGTGGCTACACCTTC.

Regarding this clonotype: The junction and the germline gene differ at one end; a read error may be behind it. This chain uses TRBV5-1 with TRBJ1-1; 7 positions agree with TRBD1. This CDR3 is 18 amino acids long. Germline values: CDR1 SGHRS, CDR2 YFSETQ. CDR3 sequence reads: CASSLAHRIETGNPEAFF. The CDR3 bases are TGCGCCAGCAGCCTCGCCCACCGAATCGAGACAGGGAACCCTGAAGCTTTCTTT.

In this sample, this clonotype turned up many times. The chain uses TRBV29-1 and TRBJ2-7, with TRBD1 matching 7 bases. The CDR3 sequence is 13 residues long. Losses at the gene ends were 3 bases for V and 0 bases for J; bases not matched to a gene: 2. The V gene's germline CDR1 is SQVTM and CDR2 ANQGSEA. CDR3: CSVDAGGSYEQYF. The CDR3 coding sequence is TGCAGCGTTGACGCAGGGGGCTCCTACGAGCAGTACTTC.

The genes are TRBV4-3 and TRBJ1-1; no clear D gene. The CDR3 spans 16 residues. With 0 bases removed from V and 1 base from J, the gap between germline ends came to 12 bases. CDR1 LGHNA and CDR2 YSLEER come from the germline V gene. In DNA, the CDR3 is TGCGCCAGCAGCCAAGATCCCGCGAATAGGAACACTGAAGCTTTCTTT. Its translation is CASSQDPANRNTEAFF.

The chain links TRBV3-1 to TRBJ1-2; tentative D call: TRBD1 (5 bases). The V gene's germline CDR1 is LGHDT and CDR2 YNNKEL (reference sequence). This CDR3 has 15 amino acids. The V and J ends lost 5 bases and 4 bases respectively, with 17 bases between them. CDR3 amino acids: CASSIQGRNLYGYTF. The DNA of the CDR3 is TGTGCCAGCAGCATCCAGGGACGGAACCTCTATGGCTACACCTTC.